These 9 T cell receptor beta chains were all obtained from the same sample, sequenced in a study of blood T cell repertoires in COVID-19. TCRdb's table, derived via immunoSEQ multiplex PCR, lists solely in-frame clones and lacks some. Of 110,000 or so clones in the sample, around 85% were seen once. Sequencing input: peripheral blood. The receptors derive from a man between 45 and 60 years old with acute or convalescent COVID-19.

The CDR3 region has the DNA TGTGCCAGCAGCTTTTCGGGCGGACTCGGGACTGAAGCTTTCTTT. It yields the protein CASSFSGGLGTEAFF. The gene calls are TRBV5-8 and TRBJ1-1; D gene ambiguous. With 2 bases removed from V and 5 bases from J, the gap between germline ends came to 16 bases. The germline CDR1 and CDR2 sequences are SGHTS and YDEGEE. The CDR3 is 15 amino acids.

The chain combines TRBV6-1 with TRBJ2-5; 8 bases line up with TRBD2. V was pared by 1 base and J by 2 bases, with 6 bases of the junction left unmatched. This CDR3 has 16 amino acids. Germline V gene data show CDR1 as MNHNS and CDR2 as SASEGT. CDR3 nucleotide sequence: TGTGCCAGCAGTGAAGGGGTGGCGGGGGGACAAGAGACCCAGTACTTC. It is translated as CASSEGVAGGQETQYF.

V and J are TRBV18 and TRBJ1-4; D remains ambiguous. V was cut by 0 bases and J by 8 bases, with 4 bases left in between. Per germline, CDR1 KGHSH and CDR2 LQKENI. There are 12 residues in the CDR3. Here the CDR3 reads CASSPPGEKLFF. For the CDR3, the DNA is TGTGCCAGCTCACCACCCGGGGAAAAACTGTTTTTT.

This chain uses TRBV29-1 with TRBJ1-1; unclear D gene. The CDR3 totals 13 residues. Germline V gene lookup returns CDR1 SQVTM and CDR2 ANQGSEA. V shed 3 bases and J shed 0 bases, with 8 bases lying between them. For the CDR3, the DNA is TGCAGCGTTGATCCTACAGTGAACACTGAAGCTTTCTTT. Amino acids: CSVDPTVNTEAFF.

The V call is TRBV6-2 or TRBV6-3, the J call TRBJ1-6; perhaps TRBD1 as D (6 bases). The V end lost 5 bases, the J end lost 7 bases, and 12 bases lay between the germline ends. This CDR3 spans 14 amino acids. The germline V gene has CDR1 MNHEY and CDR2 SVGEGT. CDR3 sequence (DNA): TGTGCCAGCAGTCGGACAGTACAAAATTCACCCCTCCACTTT. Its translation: CASSRTVQNSPLHF.

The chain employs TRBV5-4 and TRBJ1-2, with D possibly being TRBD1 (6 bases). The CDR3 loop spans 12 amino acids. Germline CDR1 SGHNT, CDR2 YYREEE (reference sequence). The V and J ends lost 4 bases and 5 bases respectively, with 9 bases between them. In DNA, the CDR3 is TGTGCCAGCAGCAGGGACAAATATGGCTACACCTTC. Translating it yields CASSRDKYGYTF.

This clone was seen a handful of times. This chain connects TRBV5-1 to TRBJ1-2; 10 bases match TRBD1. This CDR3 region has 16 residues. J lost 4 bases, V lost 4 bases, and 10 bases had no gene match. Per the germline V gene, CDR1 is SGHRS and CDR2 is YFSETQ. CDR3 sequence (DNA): TGCGCCAGCAGCCCCAGCGGGGACAGGGGAGGCTATGGCTACACCTTC. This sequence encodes CASSPSGDRGGYGYTF.

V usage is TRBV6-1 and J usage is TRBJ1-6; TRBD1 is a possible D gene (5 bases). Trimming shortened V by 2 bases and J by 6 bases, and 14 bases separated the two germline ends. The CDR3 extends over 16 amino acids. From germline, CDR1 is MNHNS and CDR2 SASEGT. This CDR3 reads CASSESKGLRNSPLHF. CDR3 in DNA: TGTGCCAGCAGTGAATCTAAGGGGCTTCGTAATTCACCCCTCCACTTT.

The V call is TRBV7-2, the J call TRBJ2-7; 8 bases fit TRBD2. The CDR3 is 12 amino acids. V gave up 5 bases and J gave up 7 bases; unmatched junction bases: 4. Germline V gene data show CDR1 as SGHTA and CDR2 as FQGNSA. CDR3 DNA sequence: TGTGCCAGCAGCCGGGGGGGGAGTGAGCAGTACTTC. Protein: CASSRGGSEQYF.